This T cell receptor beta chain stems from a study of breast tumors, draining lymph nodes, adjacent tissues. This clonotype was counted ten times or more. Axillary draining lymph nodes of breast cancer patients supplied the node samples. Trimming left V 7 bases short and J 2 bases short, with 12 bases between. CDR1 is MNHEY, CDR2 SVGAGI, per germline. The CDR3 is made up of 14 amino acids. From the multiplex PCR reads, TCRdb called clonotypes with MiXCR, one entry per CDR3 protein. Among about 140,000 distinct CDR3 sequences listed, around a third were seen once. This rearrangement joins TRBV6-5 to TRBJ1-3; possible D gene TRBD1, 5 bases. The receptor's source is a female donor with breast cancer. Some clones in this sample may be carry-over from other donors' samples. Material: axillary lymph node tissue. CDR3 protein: CASNPGGAGNTIYF. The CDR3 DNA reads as TGTGCCAGCAACCCGGGGGGTGCTGGAAACACCATATATTTT.